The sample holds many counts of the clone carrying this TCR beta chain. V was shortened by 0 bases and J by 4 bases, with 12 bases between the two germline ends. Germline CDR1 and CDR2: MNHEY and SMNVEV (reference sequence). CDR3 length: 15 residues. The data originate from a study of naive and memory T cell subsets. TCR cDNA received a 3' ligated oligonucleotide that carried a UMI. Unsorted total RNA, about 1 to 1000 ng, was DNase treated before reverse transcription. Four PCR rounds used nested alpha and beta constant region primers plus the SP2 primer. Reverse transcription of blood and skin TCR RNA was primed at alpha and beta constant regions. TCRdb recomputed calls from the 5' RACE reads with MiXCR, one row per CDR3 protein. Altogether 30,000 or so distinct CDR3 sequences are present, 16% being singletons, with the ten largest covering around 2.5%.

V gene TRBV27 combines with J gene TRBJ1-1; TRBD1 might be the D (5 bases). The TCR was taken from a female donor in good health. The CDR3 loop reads CASSLSGGWGTEAFF. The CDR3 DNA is TGTGCCAGCAGTTTATCTGGGGGATGGGGCACTGAAGCTTTCTTT.